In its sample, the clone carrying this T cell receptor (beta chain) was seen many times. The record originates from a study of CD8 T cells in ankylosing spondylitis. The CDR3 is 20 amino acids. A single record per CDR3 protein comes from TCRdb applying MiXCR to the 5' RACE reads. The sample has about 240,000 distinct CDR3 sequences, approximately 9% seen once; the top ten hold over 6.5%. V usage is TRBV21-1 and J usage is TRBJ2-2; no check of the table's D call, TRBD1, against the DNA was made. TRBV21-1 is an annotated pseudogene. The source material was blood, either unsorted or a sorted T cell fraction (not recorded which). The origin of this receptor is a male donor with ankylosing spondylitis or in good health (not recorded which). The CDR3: CASSKKKREKTGVNTGELFF. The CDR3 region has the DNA TGTGCCAGCAGCAAAAAAAAAAGAGAAAAGACAGGGGTGAACACCGGGGAGCTGTTTTTT.